This entry describes one TCR beta chain. Its antigen specificity is not known. Within one base of it there is no much larger clone, and no base qualities were kept. This specimen comes from a study of response to subunit inactivated influenza vaccine listed by TCRdb under 2018. About the investigation overall: To follow how T cells responded to a trivalent subunit inactivated influenza vaccine, the researchers relied on deep quantitative profiling of the T cell receptor repertoire.

What the study reported, not specific to this receptor: It was suggested by the authors that each seasonal influenza vaccination may recruit only a limited number of new T cells.

The germline V gene sets CDR1 to LGHNA and CDR2 to YNFKEQ. Relative to germline, V is missing 4 bases and J is missing 4 bases, with 6 bases of the junction outside any gene match. The CDR3 contains 14 residues, cysteine and phenylalanine counted. Only CDR3 DNA remains: 42 bases, in frame from the first base. Library preparation employed RT-PCR. TCRdb records Illumina HiSeq 2500 as the sequencer. TCRdb reprocessing: public reads trimmed at Q25 with fastp, clones called with MiXCR, in-frame beta chains kept. Rows matching on CDR3 protein sequence are summarized as one entry with the most common DNA and genes. Present in this sample are 750,000 to 850,000 distinct CDR3 sequences, approximately 18% of which were seen just once. Approximately 11% of the sample goes to the ten largest clones.

Sequenced material: PBMCs from blood, taken roughly 5 days after vaccination. This chain is built from TRBV4-2 and TRBJ2-7, with 8 central nucleotides matching TRBD2. The clonotype originates from a man aged 50 to 59 who received an inactivated influenza vaccine. Donor details come from another sample of the same person, matched by shared clones. The nucleotide sequence reads as follows: TGTGCCAGCAGCCGTAGCGGGAATCTATACGAGCAGTACTTC. The encoded protein is CASSRSGNLYEQYF.